These 21 T cell receptor beta chains came from one sample sequenced in a study of cytomegalovirus exposure and HLA in healthy donors. PCR employed 60 Vbeta and 13 Jbeta primers. Profiled with immunoSEQ multiplex PCR; TCRdb holds only in-frame clones, not every one. The sample yields around 100,000 clones, approximately 73% seen once. The source material was PBMCs. These receptors came from a woman aged 18-29 years in good health and CMV-seropositive.

The V call is TRBV7-9, the J call TRBJ1-2, with 10 bases aligning to TRBD1. J gave up 7 bases and V 5 bases, and 7 bases lay outside the gene matches. This CDR3 is built from 14 residues. Germline CDR1 reads SEHNR; CDR2 reads FQNEAQ (reference sequence). Here the CDR3 reads CASSQGTGVFGYTF. The CDR3 DNA reads TGTGCCAGCAGCCAAGGGACAGGGGTTTTTGGCTACACCTTC. Full variable domain (missing parts from reference TRBV7-9 and TRBJ1-2): DTGVSQNPRHKITKRGQNVTFRCDPISEHNRLYWYRQTLGQGPEFLTYFQNEAQLEKSRLLSDRFSAERPKGSFSTLEIQRTEQGDSAMYLCASSQGTGVFGYTFGSGTRLTVV.

Concerning this clone itself: The same CDR3 can be traced to other DNA sequences in this sample. The chain carries TRBV14 and TRBJ1-1, with 8 nucleotides matching TRBD1. Germline lookup yields CDR1 SGHDN and CDR2 FVKESK. The CDR3 runs 14 residues. The V and J ends lost 3 bases and 6 bases, in that order; junction bases with no gene match: 6. The CDR3 region is CASSQRQGLAEAFF. The CDR3 bases are TGTGCCAGCAGCCAGAGACAGGGGCTTGCTGAAGCTTTCTTT.

This clone appeared a single time. J is TRBJ2-3 and V is TRBV4-2; D gene uncertain. Trimming stripped 2 bases from V and 3 bases from J, with 9 bases between. The CDR3 totals 14 residues. From germline, CDR1 is LGHNA and CDR2 YNFKEQ. CDR3 sequence: CASSQIPPTDTQYF. The CDR3 DNA is TGTGCCAGCAGCCAAATCCCCCCGACAGATACGCAGTATTTT.

This rearrangement joins TRBV9 to TRBJ1-1, with D unclear. Germline V gene data show CDR1 as SGDLS and CDR2 as YYNGEE. Trimming took 0 bases from V and 1 from J, leaving 7 bases between them. This CDR3 comprises 14 residues. CDR3 bases: TGTGCCAGCAGCGTAGTAGCCGGGAACACTGAAGCTTTCTTT. It codes for CASSVVAGNTEAFF.

V is TRBV7-2 and J is TRBJ2-5, with a weak D call TRBD2 (5 bases). Germline V CDR1 and CDR2: SGHTA, FQGNSA. The CDR3 totals 13 residues. Trimming removed 2 bases from V and 5 bases from J, with 9 bases in between. This chain's CDR3 is CASSLNRGETQYF. CDR3 bases: TGTGCCAGCAGCTTAAATCGAGGGGAGACCCAGTACTTC.

J is TRBJ2-1 and V is TRBV29-1, with D tentatively TRBD2 (5 bases). The V end was cut by 4 bases, the J end by 9 bases, with 13 bases between. The CDR3 runs 12 residues. Germline CDR1 SQVTM, CDR2 ANQGSEA. CDR3 DNA: TGCAGCGTTGGTGCGGGTTTCGGTGAGCAGTTCTTC. It encodes CSVGAGFGEQFF.

This clone turned up a few times. This chain links TRBV6-1 with TRBJ1-2; maybe TRBD1 (6 bases). The CDR3 runs to 12 residues. The V and J ends lost 2 bases and 8 bases respectively, with 9 bases between them. From germline, CDR1 is MNHNS and CDR2 SASEGT. CDR3 sequence (DNA): TGTGCCAGCAGTGAATGGGGGGGCGGCTACACCTTC. Protein product: CASSEWGGGYTF.

This clone was counted only a few times. This chain connects TRBV5-6 to TRBJ1-4, with 8 bases fitting TRBD1. After removal of 2 bases from V and 6 bases from J, the junction contained 3 bases not matched to a gene. The CDR3 runs to 14 residues. CDR1 SGHDT and CDR2 YYEEEE come from the germline V gene. Here the CDR3 reads CASSFQGAYEKLFF. CDR3 bases: TGTGCCAGCAGCTTTCAGGGGGCCTATGAAAAACTGTTTTTT.

The rearrangement joins TRBV4-2 to TRBJ1-1, with 9 bases that match TRBD1. The CDR3 consists of 15 residues. Germline V gives CDR1 LGHNA, CDR2 YNFKEQ. V shed 0 bases and J 10 bases; nucleotides not matched to a gene: 9. As DNA, the CDR3 is TGTGCCAGCAGCCAAGATGAGGGGACAGGGTCGGCAGCTTTCTTT. It translates to CASSQDEGTGSAAFF.

This sequence joins TRBV5-8 and TRBJ1-5, with D unclear. Trimming took 4 bases from V and 1 from J, leaving 15 bases between them. This CDR3 spans 16 amino acids. Germline V gene sequence: CDR1 SGHTS, CDR2 YDEGEE. In DNA form, the CDR3 reads TGTGCCAGCAGCCCCCCAAAGGTGGAGAGCAATCAGCCCCAGCATTTT. It encodes CASSPPKVESNQPQHF.

The rearrangement links TRBV6-5 to TRBJ2-5; 8 bases match TRBD2. TRBJ2-7 matches the DNA end more closely, so the J call is doubtful. Germline values: CDR1 MNHEY, CDR2 SVGAGI. There are 14 residues in the CDR3. The CDR3 DNA reads TGTGCCAGCAGTTCCCGGGGGGGTTACTACGAGCAGTACTTC. This gives the protein CASSSRGGYYEQYF.

Comment on this clone: The junction and the germline gene differ at one end; a read error may be behind it. This chain's CDR3 is CASSQNRITDPQYF. The CDR3 DNA sequence: TGCGCCAGCAGCCAAAATCGGATTACAGATCCGCAGTATTTT. The chain has TRBV4-3 and TRBJ2-3; D gene ambiguous. Germline V gives CDR1 LGHNA, CDR2 YSLEER. The CDR3 totals 14 residues.

The V gene is TRBV4-2, the J gene TRBJ1-4, with D hard to call. Germline CDR1 LGHNA, CDR2 YNFKEQ. The CDR3 has 12 amino acids. The germline V and J ends were trimmed by 0 bases and 8 bases, with 4 bases remaining between them. The CDR3 region has the DNA TGTGCCAGCAGCCAAGAACTAGAAAAACTGTTTTTT. Protein product: CASSQELEKLFF.

The table lists this clone with a count of one. The V gene is TRBV7-9, the J gene TRBJ1-4; D is ambiguous. V was trimmed by 3 bases and J by 8 bases, leaving 13 bases between them. Germline V gives CDR1 SEHNR, CDR2 FQNEAQ (reference sequence). CDR3 length: 14 amino acids. In nucleotides, the CDR3 is TGTGCCAGCAGCTTTCGGGAAGGATACGAAAAACTGTTTTTT. Amino acid sequence: CASSFREGYEKLFF.

This clone was observed a handful of times. The chain employs TRBV1 and TRBJ2-5; no DNA check was done on the table's D call, TRBD1. TRBV1 counts as a pseudogene. The CDR3 has 18 residues. This CDR3 reads CTSSKPATGQGDQETQYF. CDR3 nucleotides: TGCACCAGCAGCAAACCGGCCACGGGACAGGGGGACCAAGAGACCCAGTACTTC.

V usage is TRBV6-1 and J usage is TRBJ2-7; D is unresolved. V lost 1 base and J 2 bases, leaving 9 bases between the germline ends. CDR1 is MNHNS, CDR2 SASEGT, per germline. The CDR3 spans 14 residues. This CDR3 reads CASSEVGETYEQYF. The CDR3 region has the DNA TGTGCCAGCAGTGAAGTAGGAGAGACCTACGAGCAGTACTTC.

This clone was observed a handful of times. The CDR3 here is CASSISPSNGPPLHF. DNA of the CDR3: TGTGCCAGTAGTATATCCCCCTCCAATGGGCCACCCCTCCACTTT. This chain joins TRBV19 and TRBJ1-6; D is unclear. CDR1 is LNHDA and CDR2 is SQIVND in the germline V gene (reference sequence). The CDR3 loop spans 15 amino acids. The germline V and J ends were trimmed by 2 bases and 11 bases, with 16 bases remaining between them.

This rearrangement joins TRBV28 to TRBJ1-2; 7 nucleotides line up with TRBD1. With V trimmed by 4 bases and J by 5 bases, 4 bases remained unmatched. This CDR3 contains 13 residues. Germline V lookup: CDR1 MDHEN, CDR2 SYDVKM. In DNA form, the CDR3 reads TGTGCCAGCAGTTCGGGACAGACATATGGCTACACCTTC. Translation gives CASSSGQTYGYTF.

This chain connects TRBV7-6 to TRBJ2-5, with a weak D call TRBD1 (6 bases). The V gene lost 1 base and the J gene lost 5 bases, with 17 bases spanning the gap. The V gene's germline CDR1 is SGHVS and CDR2 FNYEAQ. The CDR3 sequence is 16 residues long. This CDR3 is CASSLGSEGVGETQYF. As DNA, the CDR3 is TGTGCCAGCAGCTTAGGCTCAGAGGGGGTGGGCGAGACCCAGTACTTC.

This rearrangement joins TRBV6-5 to TRBJ2-2; D is ambiguous. V was pared by 5 bases and J by 0 bases, with 4 bases between. The CDR3 loop spans 13 amino acids. Germline loops: CDR1 MNHEY, CDR2 SVGAGI. DNA for the CDR3: TGTGCCAGCAGTCCTCCGAACACCGGGGAGCTGTTTTTT. Amino acids: CASSPPNTGELFF.

The V and J genes are TRBV6-6 and TRBJ2-1; 9 bases agree with TRBD1. Germline V gene sequence: CDR1 MNHNY, CDR2 SVGAGI (reference sequence). The CDR3 consists of 14 residues. Trimming took 4 bases from V and 11 from J; bases not matched to a gene: 9. In DNA, the CDR3 is TGTGCCAGCAGTTCCGGGACAGGGTTTTTCCAGCAGTTCTTC. Translating gives CASSSGTGFFQQFF.